The source of this TCR beta chain is a study of blood T cell repertoires in COVID-19. As for the study in general: The United States, Italy and Spain provided the acute and convalescent COVID-19 samples. From T cells, B-cell-depleted T cells, or PBMCs came the material, which was cDNA or gDNA.

This CDR3 has 16 amino acids. With 0 bases removed from V and 7 bases from J, the gap between germline ends came to 13 bases. Germline CDR1 reads MGHRA; CDR2 reads YSYEKL. Per the study methods: Estimation of nucleated cell counts was performed using reference gene primer amplification. Libraries were prepared by immunoSEQ multiplex PCR; TCRdb keeps only in-frame clonotypes and omits some of them. V, J and clone size are taken as reported in that table, and D and trimming were inferred from the DNA itself. The profile shows about 82,000 clones, 85% of them singletons. The sequence was obtained from a man older than 75 with active or convalescent COVID-19. What was sequenced was peripheral blood. The V gene is TRBV4-1, the J gene TRBJ1-6, with a weak D call TRBD1 (6 bases). In nucleotides, the CDR3 is TGCGCCAGCAGCCAAGACGCGGACAGAGGAAATTCACCCCTCCACTTT. This codes for CASSQDADRGNSPLHF.